This T cell receptor (beta chain) was sequenced during a study of control samples from healthy donors and cancer patients. The CDR3 length is 16 residues. The V end was cut by 2 bases, the J end by 0 bases, with 12 bases between. Germline V gene lookup returns CDR1 SGHTS and CDR2 YDEGEE. Here immunoSEQ multiplex PCR was the method, and the copy in TCRdb shows in-frame clones only, minus some. The table includes roughly 100,000 clones, about four fifths detected once. The V gene is TRBV5-8, the J gene TRBJ1-5; D is uncertain. The clonotype comes from a woman between 45 and 65 years old in good health. The sequenced material came from blood. In nucleotides, the CDR3 is TGTGCCAGCAGCTTACGGGGTTTATATAGCAATCAGCCCCAGCATTTT. Its translation is CASSLRGLYSNQPQHF.